The T cell receptor (beta chain) described here comes from a study of T cells in Graves' hyperthyroidism and ophthalmopathy. General study results and limits: Ophthalmopathy was model-predicted a median roughly six months pre-onset. Stable hyperthyroidism was told apart from ophthalmopathy by a model built on 13 V-J features.

Template material for amplifying TCR beta CDR3 regions consisted of RNA transcripts. Primed by the HTBI set, a first-round RT-PCR was run on the TCR CDR3. One entry per CDR3 protein results from TCRdb running MiXCR on the multiplex PCR reads. The data hold roughly 280,000 distinct CDR3 sequences, with around 20% observed a single time. This clonotype was observed a handful of times. Its antigen remains unidentified. Disease duration was under 3 months in the ophthalmopathy patients, who also had a Clinical Activity Score of at least 3 and a NOSPECS grade of at least 4. Each diagnosis was grounded in clinical symptoms, serum thyroxine and TRAb, thyroid ultrasound, and orbital computed tomography. The CDR3 contains 12 residues. Germline CDR1 reads MNHEY; CDR2 reads SMNVEV (reference sequence). Trimming took 5 bases from V and 4 from J, leaving 6 bases between them.

Material for sequencing was blood. V and J are TRBV27 and TRBJ1-5; D gene ambiguous. This receptor was taken from a man aged 25-40 years with Graves' ophthalmopathy. The CDR3 region is CASSPINQPQHF. Written as DNA, the CDR3 is TGTGCCAGCAGTCCAATAAATCAGCCCCAGCATTTT.